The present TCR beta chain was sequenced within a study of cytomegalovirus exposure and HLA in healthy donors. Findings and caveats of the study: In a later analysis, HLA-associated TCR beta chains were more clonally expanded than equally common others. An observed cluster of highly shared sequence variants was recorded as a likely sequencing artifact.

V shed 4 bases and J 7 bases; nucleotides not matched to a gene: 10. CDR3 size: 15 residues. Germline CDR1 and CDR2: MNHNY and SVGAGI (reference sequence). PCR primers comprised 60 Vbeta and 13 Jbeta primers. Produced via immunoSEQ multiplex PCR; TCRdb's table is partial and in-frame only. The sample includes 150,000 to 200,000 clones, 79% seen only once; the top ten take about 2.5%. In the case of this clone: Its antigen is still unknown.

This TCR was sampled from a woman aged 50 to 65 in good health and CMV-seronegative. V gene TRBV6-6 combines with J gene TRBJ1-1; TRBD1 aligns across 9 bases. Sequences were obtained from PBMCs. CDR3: CASSSPYRQGGEAFF. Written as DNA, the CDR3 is TGTGCCAGCAGTTCCCCCTATCGACAGGGGGGTGAAGCTTTCTTT.